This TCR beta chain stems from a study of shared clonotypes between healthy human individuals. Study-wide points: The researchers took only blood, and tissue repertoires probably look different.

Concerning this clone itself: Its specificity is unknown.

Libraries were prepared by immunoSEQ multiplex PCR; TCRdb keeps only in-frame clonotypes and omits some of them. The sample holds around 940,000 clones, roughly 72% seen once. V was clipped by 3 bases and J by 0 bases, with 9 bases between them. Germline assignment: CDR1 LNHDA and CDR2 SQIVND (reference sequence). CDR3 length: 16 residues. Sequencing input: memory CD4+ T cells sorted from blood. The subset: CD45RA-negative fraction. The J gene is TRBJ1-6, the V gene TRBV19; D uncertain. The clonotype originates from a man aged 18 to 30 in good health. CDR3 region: CASSIEGSSYNSPLHF. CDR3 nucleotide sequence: TGTGCCAGTAGTATCGAGGGCAGCTCCTATAATTCACCCCTCCACTTT.